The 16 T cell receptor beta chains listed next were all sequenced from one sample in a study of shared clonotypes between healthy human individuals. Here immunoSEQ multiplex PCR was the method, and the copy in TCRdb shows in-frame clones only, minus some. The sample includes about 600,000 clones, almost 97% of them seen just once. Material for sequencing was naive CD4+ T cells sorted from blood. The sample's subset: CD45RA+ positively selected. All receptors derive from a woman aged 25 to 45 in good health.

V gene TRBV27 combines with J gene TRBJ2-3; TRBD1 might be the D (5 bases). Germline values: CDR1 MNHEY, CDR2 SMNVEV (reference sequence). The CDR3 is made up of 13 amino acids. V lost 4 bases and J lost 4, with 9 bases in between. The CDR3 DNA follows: TGTGCCAGCAGTTCCACCAGGGCAGATACGCAGTATTTT. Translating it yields CASSSTRADTQYF.

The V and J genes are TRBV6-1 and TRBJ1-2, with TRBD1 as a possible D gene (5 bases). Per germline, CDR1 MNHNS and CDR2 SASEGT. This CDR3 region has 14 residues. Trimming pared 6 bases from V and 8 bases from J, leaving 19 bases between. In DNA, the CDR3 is TGTGCCAGCAGACCGAGTACAGGCTCGGAGGGCTACACCTTC. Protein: CASRPSTGSEGYTF.

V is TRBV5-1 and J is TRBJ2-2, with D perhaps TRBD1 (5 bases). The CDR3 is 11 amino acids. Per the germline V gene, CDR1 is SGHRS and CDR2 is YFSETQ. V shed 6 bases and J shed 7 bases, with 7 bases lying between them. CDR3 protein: CASTDSGELFF. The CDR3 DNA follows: TGCGCCAGCACCGACAGCGGGGAGCTGTTTTTT. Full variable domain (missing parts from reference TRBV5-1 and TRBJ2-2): KAGVTQTPRYLIKTRGQQVTLSCSPISGHRSVSWYQQTPGQGLQFLFEYFSETQRNKGNFPGRFSGRQFSNSRSEMNVSTLELGDSALYLCASTDSGELFFGEGSRLTVL.

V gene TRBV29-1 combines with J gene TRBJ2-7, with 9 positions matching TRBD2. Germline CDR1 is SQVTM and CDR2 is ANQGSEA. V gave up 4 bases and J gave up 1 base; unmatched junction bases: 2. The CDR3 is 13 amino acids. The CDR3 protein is CSVGLAESYEQYF. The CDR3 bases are TGCAGCGTTGGACTAGCGGAGTCCTACGAGCAGTACTTC.

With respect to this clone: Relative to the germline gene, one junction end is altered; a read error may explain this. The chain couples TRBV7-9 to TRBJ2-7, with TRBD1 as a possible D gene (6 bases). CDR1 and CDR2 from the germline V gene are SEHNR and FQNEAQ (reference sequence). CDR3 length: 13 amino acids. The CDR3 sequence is CASNDRPEYGQYF. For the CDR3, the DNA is TGTGCCAGCAACGACAGGCCGGAGTACGGGCAGTACTTC.

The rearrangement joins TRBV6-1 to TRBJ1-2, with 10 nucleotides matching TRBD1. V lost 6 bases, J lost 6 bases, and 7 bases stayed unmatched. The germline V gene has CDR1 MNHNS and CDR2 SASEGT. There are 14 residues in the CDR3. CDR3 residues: CASRFLGTGDGYTF. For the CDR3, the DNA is TGTGCCAGCAGATTCTTGGGGACAGGGGATGGCTACACCTTC.

The CDR3 loop is CASSPTDRINIQYF. CDR3 bases: TGTGCCAGCAGTCCTACGGACAGAATAAACATTCAGTACTTC. V gene TRBV6-1 combines with J gene TRBJ2-4, with D possibly TRBD1 on 6 matching bases. There are 14 residues in the CDR3. CDR1 MNHNS and CDR2 SASEGT come from the germline V gene. The V gene lost 5 bases and the J gene lost 6 bases, with 14 bases spanning the gap.

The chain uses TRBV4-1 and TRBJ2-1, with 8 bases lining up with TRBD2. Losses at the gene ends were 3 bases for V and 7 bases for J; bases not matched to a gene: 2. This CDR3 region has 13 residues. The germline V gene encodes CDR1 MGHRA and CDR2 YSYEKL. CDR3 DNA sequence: TGCGCCAGCAGCCACTCTAGCGGGAATGAGCAGTTCTTC. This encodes CASSHSSGNEQFF.

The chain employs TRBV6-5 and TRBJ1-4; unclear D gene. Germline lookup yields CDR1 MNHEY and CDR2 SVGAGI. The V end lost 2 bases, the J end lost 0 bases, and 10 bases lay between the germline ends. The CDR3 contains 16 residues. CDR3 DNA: TGTGCCAGCAGTTACGTTTCGGTCCCAACTAATGAAAAACTGTTTTTT. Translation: CASSYVSVPTNEKLFF.

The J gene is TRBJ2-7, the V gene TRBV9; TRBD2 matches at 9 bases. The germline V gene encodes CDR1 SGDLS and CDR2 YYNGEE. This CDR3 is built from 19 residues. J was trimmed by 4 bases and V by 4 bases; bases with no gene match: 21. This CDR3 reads CASSPHRRASGMIEYEQYF. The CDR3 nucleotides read TGTGCCAGCAGCCCCCACCGGAGGGCTAGCGGGATGATAGAGTACGAGCAGTACTTC.

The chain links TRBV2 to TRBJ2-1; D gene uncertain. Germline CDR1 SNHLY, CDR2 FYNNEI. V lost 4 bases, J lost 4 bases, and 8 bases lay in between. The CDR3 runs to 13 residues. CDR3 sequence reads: CASSADIYNEQFF. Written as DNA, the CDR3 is TGTGCCAGCAGTGCTGACATATACAATGAGCAGTTCTTC.

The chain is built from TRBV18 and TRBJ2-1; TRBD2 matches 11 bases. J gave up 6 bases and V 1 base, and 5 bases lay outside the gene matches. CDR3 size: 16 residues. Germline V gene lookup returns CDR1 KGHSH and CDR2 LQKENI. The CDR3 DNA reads TGTGCCAGCTCACCACAAACTAGCGGGAGTTTCAATGAGCAGTTCTTC. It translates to CASSPQTSGSFNEQFF. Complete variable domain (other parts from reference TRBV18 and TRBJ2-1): NAGVMQNPRHLVRRRGQEARLRCSPMKGHSHVYWYRQLPEEGLKFMVYLQKENIIDESGMPKERFSAEFPKEGPSILRIQQVVRGDSAAYFCASSPQTSGSFNEQFFGPGTRLTVL.

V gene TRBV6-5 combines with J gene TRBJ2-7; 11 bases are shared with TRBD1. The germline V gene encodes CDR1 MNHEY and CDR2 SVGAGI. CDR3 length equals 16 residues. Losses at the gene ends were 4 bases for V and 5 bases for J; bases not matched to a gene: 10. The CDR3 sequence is CASSLDAGTGGHEQYF. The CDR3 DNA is TGTGCCAGCAGTTTGGATGCCGGGACAGGGGGACACGAGCAGTACTTC.

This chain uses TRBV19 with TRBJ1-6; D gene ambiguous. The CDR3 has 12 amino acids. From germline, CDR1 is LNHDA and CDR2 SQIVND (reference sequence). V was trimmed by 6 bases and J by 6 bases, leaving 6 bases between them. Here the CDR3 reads CASSLSNSPLHF. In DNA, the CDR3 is TGTGCCAGTAGCCTCAGTAATTCACCCCTCCACTTT.

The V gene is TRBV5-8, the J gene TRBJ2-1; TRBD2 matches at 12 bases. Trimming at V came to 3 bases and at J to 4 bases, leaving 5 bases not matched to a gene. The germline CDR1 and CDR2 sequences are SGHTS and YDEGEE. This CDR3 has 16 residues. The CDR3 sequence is CASSSGLAGLYNEQFF. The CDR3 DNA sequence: TGTGCCAGCAGCTCCGGACTAGCGGGACTGTACAATGAGCAGTTCTTC. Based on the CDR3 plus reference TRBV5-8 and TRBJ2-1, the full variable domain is EAGVTQSPTHLIKTRGQQATLRCSPISGHTSVYWYQQALGLGLQFLLWYDEGEERNRGNFPPRFSGRQFPNYSSELNVNALELEDSALYLCASSSGLAGLYNEQFFGPGTRLTVL.

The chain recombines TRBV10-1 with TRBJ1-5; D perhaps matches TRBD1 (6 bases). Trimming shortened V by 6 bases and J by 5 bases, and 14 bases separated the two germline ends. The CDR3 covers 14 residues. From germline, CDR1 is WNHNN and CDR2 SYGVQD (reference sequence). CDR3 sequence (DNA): TGCGCCAGCAGCCTCGGGACAAACGATCAGCCCCAGCATTTT. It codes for CASSLGTNDQPQHF.